These 5 T cell receptor beta chains were all obtained from the same sample, sequenced in a study of human T cells and chemical hapten exposure. TCRdb re-called the RACE reads through MiXCR, storing one row per CDR3 protein. The table has more than 75,000 distinct CDR3 sequences, 9.6% seen once. Indicated time point: pre-sensitization, week 0. Treatment denoted: therapeutic diphenylcyclopropenone sensitization with weekly scalp DPC. Sequenced here: whole blood, sampled in connection with sensitization to the hapten diphenylcyclopropenone (DPC). The receptor source for this set is a woman in her 40s with alopecia areata. Some clones in this sample may be carry-over from other donors' samples.

This clonotype occurred many times. The gene calls are TRBV12-3 or TRBV12-4 and TRBJ1-3; D is undetermined. The CDR3 totals 13 residues. V gave up 10 bases and J gave up 1 base, with 11 bases separating them. CDR3 sequence reads: CATEEGSGNTIYF. DNA of the CDR3: TGTGCCACCGAGGAGGGATCTGGAAACACCATATATTTT.

The chain links TRBV5-1 to TRBJ1-1, with a weak D call TRBD1 (6 bases). Germline CDR1 is SGHRS and CDR2 is YFSETQ. V gave up 6 bases and J gave up 1 base, with 13 bases separating them. The CDR3 loop spans 14 amino acids. CDR3 region: CASTPGAGNTEAFF. The CDR3 DNA follows: TGCGCCAGCACCCCGGGGGCTGGGAACACTGAAGCTTTCTTT.

The chain joins TRBV11-2 to TRBJ2-5; 7 bases agree with TRBD1. The CDR3 has 14 amino acids. With V trimmed by 5 bases and J by 6 bases, 9 bases remained unmatched. In germline, CDR1 is SGHAT, CDR2 FQNNGV. CDR3 protein: CASSQRQGLKTQYF. The CDR3 DNA is TGTGCCAGCAGCCAACGACAGGGATTGAAGACCCAGTACTTC.

This clonotype was seen repeatedly, ten times or more. V and J are TRBV29-1 and TRBJ2-1; no reliable D call. The V gene's germline CDR1 is SQVTM and CDR2 ANQGSEA. The CDR3 has 13 amino acids. Trimming removed 4 bases at V and 1 base at J, with 8 bases between. The CDR3 reads CSVVGNSYNEQFF. The CDR3 DNA follows: TGCAGCGTTGTTGGTAATTCCTACAATGAGCAGTTCTTC.

This clonotype was seen at least ten times. This sequence joins TRBV12-3 or TRBV12-4 and TRBJ2-4; 8 bases agree with TRBD1. With 6 bases clipped from V and 7 bases from J, the junction kept 5 bases outside the gene matches. This CDR3 region has 13 residues. CDR3 in amino acids: CASRTGEENIQYF. CDR3 DNA: TGTGCCAGCAGGACAGGGGAGGAGAACATTCAGTACTTC.